This TCR beta chain originates from a study of blood T cells in healthy people across ages. With a J-beta primer mix and a sample-barcoded 5' primer, a second PCR ran 7 to 11 cycles. TCRdb re-derived calls from the 5' RACE reads in MiXCR, one entry per CDR3 protein. The sample lists about 760,000 distinct CDR3 sequences, roughly 25% occurring once. Study-wide results and limits: Diversity was estimated from one million T cells, and these estimates were considered underestimates.

This clonotype was recorded a few times. What it binds is not known. This sample was shared with a second study, whose subject was T cells of mothers and their children.

The sequenced sample consisted of blood. The clonotype originates from a boy younger than 18 in good health.

CDR3 DNA: TGTGCCAGCAGTTCACAGGGGGCAATTTACCATGGCTACACCTTC. Protein product: CASSSQGAIYHGYTF. The chain combines TRBV6-5 with TRBJ1-2; TRBD1 matches 9 bases. This CDR3 comprises 15 residues. Germline V gene lookup returns CDR1 MNHEY and CDR2 SVGAGI. V shed 4 bases, J shed 6 bases, and the junction held 9 bases outside the gene matches.